The clone carrying this TCR beta chain occurred a few times. The antigen remains undetermined. Between the trimmed V and J ends, which lost 2 bases and 12 bases, there was a span of 14 bases. The CDR3 consists of 13 residues. Germline V gives CDR1 MNHEY, CDR2 SVGAGI. These data come from a study of T-cell memory formation after mild COVID-19. Study-level points and caveats: Researchers report contracting CD4+ clones mostly in CM and EM, with CD8+ clones in EMRA. Pre-infection memory showed some responding clones, and this suggested that cross-reactive memory joined.

5'RACE with constant-segment primers yielded barcoded, UMI-tagged TCR alpha and TCR beta cDNA libraries. TCRdb reprocessed the 5' RACE reads with MiXCR, giving one entry per CDR3 protein. The repertoire holds 130,000 to 150,000 distinct CDR3 sequences, approximately 21% seen once, with 2% to 2.5% in the top ten. The chain is built from TRBV6-5 and TRBJ2-1; D is undetermined. This clonotype was obtained from an adult woman who had mild COVID-19 (a few samples of this study predate the infection). Cell type and time point are not known. The source material was PBMCs or a T cell subset sorted from them (not recorded which). The CDR3 sequence: CASSYGPLSAQFF. DNA of the CDR3: TGTGCCAGCAGTTACGGACCCCTCAGCGCGCAGTTCTTC.